Described below is a single T cell receptor beta chain sequence and its context. The CDR3 runs 13 residues. V was cut by 3 bases and J by 5 bases, with 10 bases left in between. TCRdb passed the 5' RACE reads through MiXCR, listing each CDR3 protein once. Here the sample spans about 260,000 distinct CDR3 sequences, 20% being singletons. These data belong to a study of CD8 T cells in ankylosing spondylitis. This chain uses TRBV12-3 or TRBV12-4 with TRBJ2-5; possibly TRBD2 for D (5 bases). The source material was blood, either unsorted or a sorted T cell fraction (not recorded which). The receptor was isolated from a male donor with ankylosing spondylitis or in good health (not recorded which). In DNA, the CDR3 is TGTGCCAGCAGTTTGGACTTCGTGGAGACCCAGTACTTC. It is translated as CASSLDFVETQYF.